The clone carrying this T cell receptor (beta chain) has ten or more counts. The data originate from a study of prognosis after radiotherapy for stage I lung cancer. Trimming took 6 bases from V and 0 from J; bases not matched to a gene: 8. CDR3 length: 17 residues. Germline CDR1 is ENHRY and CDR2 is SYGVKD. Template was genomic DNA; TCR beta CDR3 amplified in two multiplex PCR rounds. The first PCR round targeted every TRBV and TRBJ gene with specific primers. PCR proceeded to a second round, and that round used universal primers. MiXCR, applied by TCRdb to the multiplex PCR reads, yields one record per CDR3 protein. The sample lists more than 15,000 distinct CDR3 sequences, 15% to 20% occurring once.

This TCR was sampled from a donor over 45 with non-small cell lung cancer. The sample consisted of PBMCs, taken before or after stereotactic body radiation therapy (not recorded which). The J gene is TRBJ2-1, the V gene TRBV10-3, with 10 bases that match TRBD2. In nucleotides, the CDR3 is TGTGCCATCAGCGCTAGGGTAGCGGGAGGCTCCTACAATGAGCAGTTCTTC. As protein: CAISARVAGGSYNEQFF.